This record covers a single T cell receptor beta chain. Sequencing used immunoSEQ multiplex PCR; TCRdb keeps in-frame clones, though not all of them. Of fewer than 45,000 clones in the sample, approximately 94% were seen once. This CDR3 contains 11 residues. Per the germline V gene, CDR1 is MNHEY and CDR2 is SVGAGI. The ends lost 5 bases at V and 12 bases at J; junction bases unmatched: 3. This record comes from a study of T cell changes during pregnancy in multiple sclerosis. The chain combines TRBV6-5 with TRBJ2-1; 8 nucleotides align to TRBD1. Specimen: CD4+ T cells from peripheral blood mononuclear cells, collected in the third trimester of pregnancy. This TCR was recovered from a female donor with multiple sclerosis, enrolled in a pregnancy study. CDR3 protein: CASSRTGRQFF. For the CDR3, the DNA is TGTGCCAGCAGTCGGACAGGGCGGCAGTTCTTC.